Listed here is a single T cell receptor beta chain. This entry belongs to a study of blood T cell repertoires in COVID-19. Whole-study context: The United States, Italy and Spain supplied acute and convalescent COVID-19 samples. From T cells, B-cell-depleted T cells, or PBMCs came the material, which was cDNA or gDNA.

In the study's own analysis: Amplifying reference gene primers gave estimates of nucleated cell counts. The assay was immunoSEQ multiplex PCR, and TCRdb's table has in-frame clones only and misses some. That table furnishes V, J and clone size, whereas the DNA furnished D and trimming. This sample has about 200,000 clones, with around four fifths found just once. Germline CDR1 is LGHNA and CDR2 is YSLEER. The germline V and J ends were trimmed by 4 bases and 7 bases, with 16 bases remaining between them. The CDR3 consists of 14 residues. J is TRBJ1-2 and V is TRBV4-3, with D unclear. Sequencing input: peripheral blood. The origin of this receptor is a man aged 60 to 75 with COVID-19, enrolled during active disease. Here the CDR3 DNA reads TGCGCCAGCAGCCCTGGAGGAGGCCCCGGTGGCTACACCTTC. It encodes CASSPGGGPGGYTF.